These T cell receptor beta chains were read from a single sample in a study of resident and recirculating memory T cells in vitiligo. Clones were read by immunoSEQ multiplex PCR, and TCRdb kept only the in-frame ones, dropping some. The sample consists of around 76,000 clones, more than 85% of them appearing once. The sample consisted of blood. The receptors here all came from a male donor with vitiligo. The CDR3 runs from the conserved cysteine through the conserved F or W. Each record gives: CDR3 length, V gene, D gene, J gene, clone size, CDR3 protein, CDR3 DNA. The D gene is left open where the match is weak. Clone size is shown for a subset of rows, as once, few, many or a class of expanded clone.

12	TRBV11-2	NA	TRBJ1-1	NA	CASSGLNTEAFF	TGTGCCTCCTCGGGACTAAACACTGAAGCTTTCTTT
14	TRBV4-3	NA	TRBJ1-5	NA	CASSQQAHNQPQHF	TGCGCCAGCAGCCAACAAGCCCACAATCAGCCCCAGCATTTT
17	TRBV28	TRBD1	TRBJ1-2	NA	CASSLWTRDRGREGYTF	TGTGCCAGCAGTTTATGGACCCGGGACAGGGGGCGAGAGGGCTACACCTTC
15	TRBV23-1	TRBD2	TRBJ2-3	NA	CASSQRGGSTDTQYF	TGCGCCAGCAGTCAACGCGGGGGTAGCACAGATACGCAGTATTTT
17	TRBV27	TRBD1	TRBJ2-3	once	CASSLYPRTGHTDTQYF	TGTGCCAGCAGTTTATACCCTCGGACAGGGCACACAGATACGCAGTATTTT
16	TRBV7-8	TRBD1	TRBJ2-2	NA	CASSPLPGQGAGELFF	TGTGCCAGCAGCCCCCTACCGGGACAGGGGGCCGGGGAGCTGTTTTTT
15	TRBV6-4	NA	TRBJ2-1	NA	CASSDWVGGNNEQFF	TGTGCCAGCAGTGACTGGGTCGGGGGAAACAATGAGCAGTTCTTC
13	TRBV6-5	TRBD1	TRBJ1-1	NA	CASRTQGDTEAFF	TGTGCCAGCAGAACACAGGGGGACACTGAAGCTTTCTTT
16	TRBV14	NA	TRBJ1-1	once	CASSQGFQGGNTEAFF	TGTGCCAGCAGCCAGGGCTTTCAGGGCGGAAACACTGAAGCTTTCTTT
15	TRBV5-5	NA	TRBJ2-2	few	CASSLQRVDTGELFF	TGTGCCAGCAGCCTCCAGCGAGTGGACACCGGGGAGCTGTTTTTT
15	TRBV5-5	TRBD1	TRBJ1-2	once	CASSLGSGTGYGYTF	TGTGCCAGCAGCTTGGGGTCCGGGACAGGCTATGGCTACACCTTC
14	TRBV19	NA	TRBJ1-3	NA	CASSRTSDGNTIYF	TGTGCCAGCTCCCGGACTTCTGATGGAAACACCATATATTTT
13	TRBV5-6	TRBD1	TRBJ2-7	NA	CASSFWQGDEQYF	TGTGCCAGCAGCTTTTGGCAGGGGGACGAGCAGTACTTC
11	TRBV5-1	NA	TRBJ2-7	NA	CASSETGEQYF	TGCGCCAGCAGCGAAACAGGGGAGCAGTACTTC
13	TRBV30	NA	TRBJ1-4	NA	CAWSMSESGKLFF	TGTGCCTGGAGTATGTCGGAATCGGGAAAACTGTTTTTT
15	TRBV5-6	NA	TRBJ2-7	NA	CASSQRRTGVGEQYF	TGTGCCAGCAGCCAAAGACGGACTGGGGTGGGGGAGCAGTACTTC
17	TRBV2	NA	TRBJ2-6	NA	CASSEIQRVSGANVLTF	TGTGCCAGCAGTGAAATACAGAGGGTCTCTGGGGCCAACGTCCTGACTTTC
12	TRBV10-2	NA	TRBJ1-2	NA	CASGSWGLGYTF	TGCGCCAGCGGGAGTTGGGGTTTGGGCTACACCTTC